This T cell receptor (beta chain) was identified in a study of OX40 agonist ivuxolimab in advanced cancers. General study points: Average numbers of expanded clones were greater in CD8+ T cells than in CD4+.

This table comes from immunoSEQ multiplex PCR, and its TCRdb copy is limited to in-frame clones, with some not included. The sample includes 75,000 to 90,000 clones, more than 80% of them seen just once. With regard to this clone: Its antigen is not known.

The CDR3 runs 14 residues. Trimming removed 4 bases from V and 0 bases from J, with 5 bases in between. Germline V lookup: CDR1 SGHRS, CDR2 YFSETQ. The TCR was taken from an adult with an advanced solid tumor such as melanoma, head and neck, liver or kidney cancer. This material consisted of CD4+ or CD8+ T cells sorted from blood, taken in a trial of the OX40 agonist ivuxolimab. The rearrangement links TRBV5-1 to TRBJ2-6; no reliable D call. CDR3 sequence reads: CASSINSGANVLTF. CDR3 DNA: TGCGCCAGCAGCATAAACTCTGGGGCCAACGTCCTGACTTTC.